Listed here is a single T cell receptor beta chain. The antigen is unknown. The sample is drawn from a study of cytomegalovirus exposure and HLA in healthy donors. About the research overall: Earlier, about 180 million T cells were analyzed, and 90 million to 120 million unique TCR beta sequences were found among them. Study conclusions and caveats: An apparent linkage of common viral pathogens to several of the most significant clusters emerged in a later analysis.

Germline CDR1 reads SEHNR; CDR2 reads FQNEAQ (reference sequence). The CDR3 is 16 residues long. V was pared by 1 base and J by 9 bases, with 10 bases of the junction left unmatched. This PCR relied on a set of 60 Vbeta primers and 13 Jbeta primers. Data came from immunoSEQ multiplex PCR; TCRdb stores just in-frame clones and leaves some out. The sample yields 190,000 or so clones, roughly 87% seen once. The sample comprised PBMCs. This chain connects TRBV7-9 to TRBJ2-1; 9 bases line up with TRBD1. This TCR was recovered from a man in his fifties in good health and CMV-seronegative. CDR3 in DNA: TGTGCCAGCAGCTTAGGAGGGACAGGGACTGGCGTTGAGCAGTTCTTC. Translating gives CASSLGGTGTGVEQFF.